Listed here is a single TCR beta chain. The antigen remains undetermined. Trimming took 3 bases from V and 5 from J, leaving 7 bases between them. Looked up from germline, CDR1 is KGHSH and CDR2 is LQKENI. This CDR3 spans 13 amino acids. This record comes from a study of graft-versus-host responses after intestinal transplantation. Clones were sequenced by immunoSEQ multiplex PCR, and TCRdb holds only the in-frame ones, with some missing. The sample includes 90,000 to 150,000 clones, roughly 91% of them seen just once. Points from the study as a whole: Recipient marrow held GvH clones, some first seen in ileum or blood. Subjects displaying graft-donor T cell macrochimerism possessed elevated graft-versus-host to host-versus-graft clonal ratios inside allografts. Levels of circulating GvH clones at their peak were associated with early post-transplant HvG declines.

The chain has TRBV18 and TRBJ2-2, with a possible D match to TRBD1 (6 bases). This sample comprised unstimulated CD4+ T cells sorted from spleen or lymph node cells, obtained before intestinal transplant. This TCR was sampled from a human donor who received an intestinal transplant. The CDR3 here is CASSPGTTGELFF. CDR3 coding DNA: TGTGCCAGCTCACCGGGGACAACCGGGGAGCTGTTTTTT. The full variable domain, in which reference TRBV18 and TRBJ2-2 provide the parts outside the CDR3, is NAGVMQNPRHLVRRRGQEARLRCSPMKGHSHVYWYRQLPEEGLKFMVYLQKENIIDESGMPKERFSAEFPKEGPSILRIQQVVRGDSAAYFCASSPGTTGELFFGEGSRLTVL.